Listed below are T cell receptor beta chains from one sample, sequenced in a study of immune evolution from preneoplasia to lung adenocarcinoma. Sequencing was performed with immunoSEQ multiplex PCR; in TCRdb, only in-frame clones are kept and a portion is missing. Of 10,000 or so clones listed, roughly 80% are singletons. Source material: FFPE minimally invasive lung adenocarcinoma tissue. The receptors were sampled from an older donor with lung adenocarcinoma. Each CDR3 is given with its conserved first and last residue. The order of the fields is clone size, V gene, J gene, CDR3 length, D gene, CDR3 DNA, CDR3 protein. A D gene is named only where the DNA matches it firmly. Only some rows state a clone size, as once, few, many or a class for expanded clones.

size: once
V: TRBV7-9
J: TRBJ2-4
length: 14
D: TRBD1
DNA: TGTGCCAGCAGCTCCGGGACAGTCAAAAACATTCAGTACTTC
CDR3: CASSSGTVKNIQYF

size: once
V: TRBV12-5
J: TRBJ2-1
length: 12
D: -
DNA: TGTGCTAGTGGTCGAGGGGGAAATGAGCAGTTCTTC
CDR3: CASGRGGNEQFF

size: -
V: TRBV9
J: TRBJ1-4
length: 15
D: -
DNA: TGTGCCAGCAGCGTTCGGGGGGAGGTGGATGAAAAACTGTTTTTT
CDR3: CASSVRGEVDEKLFF

size: -
V: TRBV19
J: TRBJ2-7
length: 14
D: TRBD1
DNA: TGTGCCAGTAGTAGGGACAGTTCTACCTACGAGCAGTACTTC
CDR3: CASSRDSSTYEQYF

size: -
V: TRBV30
J: TRBJ1-5
length: 12
D: -
DNA: TGTGCCTGGAGTGGGGCTAATCAGCCCCAGCATTTT
CDR3: CAWSGANQPQHF

size: -
V: TRBV10-2
J: TRBJ1-1
length: 13
D: -
DNA: TGCGCCAGCAGGTACAGGGCCGGCACTGAAGCTTTCTTT
CDR3: CASRYRAGTEAFF

size: -
V: TRBV7-9
J: TRBJ2-5
length: 13
D: -
DNA: TGTGCCAGCATGGGGGCTTTAGGAGAGACCCAGTACTTC
CDR3: CASMGALGETQYF

size: few
V: TRBV6-5
J: TRBJ1-2
length: 14
D: -
DNA: TGTGCCAGCAGTTACTTCGGGACGGGCGGAGGCTACACCTTC
CDR3: CASSYFGTGGGYTF

size: few
V: TRBV27
J: TRBJ2-1
length: 15
D: TRBD2
DNA: TGTGCCAGCAGTACGGGACTAGCGGGAAGCAATGAGCAGTTCTTC
CDR3: CASSTGLAGSNEQFF

size: -
V: TRBV6-5
J: TRBJ1-2
length: 14
D: -
DNA: TGTGCCAGCAACCCCGCAACAGGAAAATATGGCTACACCTTC
CDR3: CASNPATGKYGYTF

size: -
V: TRBV5-1
J: TRBJ2-1
length: 15
D: -
DNA: TGCGCCAGCAGCCTAGGTACTAGCTCCTACAATGAGCAGTTCTTC
CDR3: CASSLGTSSYNEQFF

size: few
V: TRBV28
J: TRBJ2-7
length: 14
D: -
DNA: TGTGCCAGCAGTTTTCTATCGGGAGTCCACGAGCAGTACTTC
CDR3: CASSFLSGVHEQYF

size: -
V: TRBV29-1
J: TRBJ2-5
length: 14
D: TRBD2
DNA: TGCAGCGTTGCGTCGGCGGGAGCTCAAGAGACCCAGTACTTC
CDR3: CSVASAGAQETQYF

size: -
V: TRBV29-1
J: TRBJ1-2
length: 15
D: -
DNA: TGCAGCGTTGACGGGGAGGGCCCAGGCGCTGGTGGCTACACCTTC
CDR3: CSVDGEGPGAGGYTF

size: -
V: TRBV5-4
J: TRBJ1-1
length: 14
D: -
DNA: TGTGCCAGCAGCTTGGGACAGACGAACACTGAAGCTTTCTTT
CDR3: CASSLGQTNTEAFF

size: -
V: TRBV5-1
J: TRBJ2-2
length: 12
D: -
DNA: TGCGCCGTAGGGGAGAACACCGGGGAGCTGTTTTTT
CDR3: CAVGENTGELFF

size: -
V: TRBV19
J: TRBJ2-4
length: 14
D: -
DNA: TGTGCCAGTAGTATAGGGGGGGCCAAAAACATTCAGTACTTC
CDR3: CASSIGGAKNIQYF

size: -
V: TRBV18
J: TRBJ1-3
length: 13
D: -
DNA: TGTGCCAGCTCACCCGGGGTTGGAAACACCATATATTTT
CDR3: CASSPGVGNTIYF

size: -
V: TRBV19
J: TRBJ1-3
length: 14
D: -
DNA: TGTGCCAGCGAGGACATCACCTCTGGAAACACCATATATTTT
CDR3: CASEDITSGNTIYF

size: once
V: TRBV13
J: TRBJ2-3
length: 15
D: -
DNA: TGTGCCAGCAGCTTAGGTGGACTATACACAGATACGCAGTATTTT
CDR3: CASSLGGLYTDTQYF

size: -
V: TRBV4-2
J: TRBJ2-1
length: 16
D: TRBD2
DNA: TGTGCCAGCAGCCAGGGACTAGCGGGAGGGTACAATGAGCAGTTCTTC
CDR3: CASSQGLAGGYNEQFF

size: -
V: TRBV28
J: TRBJ2-7
length: 13
D: -
DNA: TGTGCCAGCAGTTTCCCAGGCAACTACGAGCAGTACTTC
CDR3: CASSFPGNYEQYF

size: few
V: TRBV4-1
J: TRBJ1-1
length: 11
D: -
DNA: TGCGCCAGCAGCCAAGCAGGTGAAGCTTTCTTT
CDR3: CASSQAGEAFF

size: -
V: TRBV5-6
J: TRBJ1-2
length: 17
D: -
DNA: TGTGCCAGCAGCCTCCTTCCGGGCGGGGGGCGCGTCTATGGCTACACCTTC
CDR3: CASSLLPGGGRVYGYTF

size: once
V: TRBV5-1
J: TRBJ2-3
length: 17
D: TRBD2
DNA: TGCGCCAGCAGCTTGTTCGGACTAGCGGGAGCCACAGATACGCAGTATTTT
CDR3: CASSLFGLAGATDTQYF

size: -
V: TRBV5-6
J: TRBJ2-3
length: 16
D: -
DNA: TGTGCCAGCAGCCCGCTTATGAAGGCTGTCACAGATACGCAGTATTTT
CDR3: CASSPLMKAVTDTQYF

size: -
V: TRBV4-1
J: TRBJ1-3
length: 17
D: -
DNA: TGCGCCAGCAGCCGCGATCCGGGCCGTTACTCTGGAAACACCATATATTTT
CDR3: CASSRDPGRYSGNTIYF

size: -
V: TRBV6-1
J: TRBJ2-1
length: 15
D: -
DNA: TGTGCCAGCATTGAAACGGGCCGGGGGTCCAATGAGCAGTTCTTC
CDR3: CASIETGRGSNEQFF

size: -
V: TRBV19
J: TRBJ2-1
length: 13
D: -
DNA: TGTGCCAGTAGTATCGGGCGATCGGACGAGCAGTTCTTC
CDR3: CASSIGRSDEQFF

size: -
V: TRBV7-7
J: TRBJ1-5
length: 18
D: -
DNA: TGTGCTAGCAGCCCCACCCACCGGTTGGGGTATAGCAATCAGCCCCAGCATTTT
CDR3: CASSPTHRLGYSNQPQHF

size: -
V: TRBV11-2
J: TRBJ1-1
length: 14
D: -
DNA: TGTGCCAGCAGCTTAAACCCGGGGCGCACTGAAGCTTTCTTT
CDR3: CASSLNPGRTEAFF

size: -
V: TRBV5-1
J: TRBJ1-2
length: 12
D: -
DNA: TGCGCCAGCAGCTTGCAAGGCGAGCAGGCTTTCTTC
CDR3: CASSLQGEQAFF

size: few
V: TRBV7-6
J: TRBJ2-2
length: 16
D: -
DNA: TGTGCCAGCAGCCGGGACGGGGCGACGAAGACCGGGGAGCTGTTTTTT
CDR3: CASSRDGATKTGELFF

size: -
V: TRBV18
J: TRBJ1-3
length: 17
D: TRBD1
DNA: TGTGCCAGCTCACCAAGTCTCGGACAGGGTGATGGAAACACCATATATTTT
CDR3: CASSPSLGQGDGNTIYF

size: -
V: TRBV7-2
J: TRBJ2-7
length: 11
D: -
DNA: TGTGCCAGCAGCCTCCGAAATGAGCAGTACTTC
CDR3: CASSLRNEQYF

size: -
V: TRBV5-1
J: TRBJ1-1
length: 17
D: -
DNA: TGCGCCAGCAGCTTGGGAATTTCGGGTTTGGGGAACACTGAAGCTTTCTTT
CDR3: CASSLGISGLGNTEAFF

size: -
V: TRBV11-2
J: TRBJ2-5
length: 13
D: TRBD1
DNA: TGTGCCAGCAGACAGGGGACGGATGAGACCCAGTACTTC
CDR3: CASRQGTDETQYF

size: -
V: TRBV10-1
J: TRBJ1-2
length: 13
D: -
DNA: TGCGCCAGCAGCCGGGACACCAACTATGGCTACACCTTC
CDR3: CASSRDTNYGYTF

size: -
V: TRBV4-1
J: TRBJ2-7
length: 14
D: -
DNA: TGCGCCAGCAGCCAAGAGTCGATGGGCTACGAGCAGTACTTC
CDR3: CASSQESMGYEQYF

size: few
V: TRBV28
J: TRBJ2-7
length: 16
D: TRBD2
DNA: TGTGCCAGCCAAGGGGCTGATTATAGCGGGAGGTACGAGCAGTACTTC
CDR3: CASQGADYSGRYEQYF

size: -
V: TRBV6-5
J: TRBJ2-7
length: 13
D: -
DNA: TGTGCCAGCAGCAGCCACTACGGCTACGAGCAGTACTTC
CDR3: CASSSHYGYEQYF

size: -
V: TRBV7-9
J: TRBJ1-1
length: 16
D: -
DNA: TGTGCCAGCAGCTTAACTTGGGGTGGGAAGAACACTGAAGCTTTCTTT
CDR3: CASSLTWGGKNTEAFF

size: -
V: TRBV7-9
J: TRBJ2-7
length: 15
D: TRBD2
DNA: TGTGCCAGCAGCTCCCTCCTAGCGGGAGACTACGAGCAGTACTTC
CDR3: CASSSLLAGDYEQYF

size: -
V: TRBV11-3
J: TRBJ2-3
length: 14
D: -
DNA: TGTGCCAGCAGCCAGACGGGCGCCTCAGATACGCAGTATTTT
CDR3: CASSQTGASDTQYF

size: -
V: TRBV28
J: TRBJ2-7
length: 16
D: -
DNA: TGTGCCAGCAGTCCCGCCAGAACAGGTGCCTCCTACGAGCAGTACTTC
CDR3: CASSPARTGASYEQYF

size: -
V: TRBV6-1
J: TRBJ2-1
length: 15
D: TRBD1
DNA: TGTGCCAGCAGTGAGGGGACAGGCTCAATCAATGAGCAGTTCTTC
CDR3: CASSEGTGSINEQFF

size: -
V: TRBV5-1
J: TRBJ2-3
length: 14
D: -
DNA: TGCGCCAGCAGCCCAGCGGGTTTAGTAGATACGCAGTATTTT
CDR3: CASSPAGLVDTQYF

size: -
V: TRBV10-2
J: TRBJ2-3
length: 16
D: -
DNA: TGCGCCAGCAGTGAGTCAATAGGCGGTCGGTGGGATACGCAGTATTTT
CDR3: CASSESIGGRWDTQYF

size: -
V: TRBV2
J: TRBJ1-5
length: 13
D: -
DNA: TGTGCCAGCCAGGAGGGGGGCGATCAGCCCCAGCATTTT
CDR3: CASQEGGDQPQHF

size: -
V: TRBV6-1
J: TRBJ1-2
length: 12
D: -
DNA: TGTGCCAGCAGGGGCACTAACTATGGCTACACCTTC
CDR3: CASRGTNYGYTF

size: -
V: TRBV10-3
J: TRBJ2-7
length: 12
D: -
DNA: TGTGCCATCGGGGCAGGGACCTACGAGCAGTACTTC
CDR3: CAIGAGTYEQYF

size: -
V: TRBV10-3
J: TRBJ1-1
length: 13
D: -
DNA: TGTGCCATCAGTGCCGACACCCGCACTGAAGCTTTCTTT
CDR3: CAISADTRTEAFF

size: few
V: TRBV2
J: TRBJ2-3
length: 13
D: TRBD1
DNA: TGTGCCAGCGGGGGACAGGTCACAGATACGCAGTATTTT
CDR3: CASGGQVTDTQYF

size: -
V: TRBV5-1
J: TRBJ2-3
length: 17
D: -
DNA: TGCGCCAGCAGCCTACTCCAAACAGGGGGGGGGATGGATACGCAGTATTTT
CDR3: CASSLLQTGGGMDTQYF

size: -
V: TRBV19
J: TRBJ1-5
length: 15
D: -
DNA: TGTGCCAGTAGTGAGGCAGGGGAAACCAATCAGCCCCAGCATTTT
CDR3: CASSEAGETNQPQHF

size: -
V: TRBV2
J: TRBJ1-1
length: 13
D: -
DNA: TGTGCCAGCACAGGCGAGAGAAACACTGAAGCTTTCTTT
CDR3: CASTGERNTEAFF

size: -
V: TRBV6-5
J: TRBJ1-1
length: 13
D: TRBD1
DNA: TGTGCCAGCACCCCGACAGGGTTCACTGAAGCTTTCTTT
CDR3: CASTPTGFTEAFF

size: -
V: TRBV6-5
J: TRBJ1-2
length: 14
D: TRBD1
DNA: TGTGCCAGCGCATCGGGACAGAGAGGCTATGGCTACACCTTC
CDR3: CASASGQRGYGYTF

size: -
V: TRBV29-1
J: TRBJ1-2
length: 11
D: -
DNA: TGCAGCGTTGAAGAGGGGGGGGGCTACACCTTC
CDR3: CSVEEGGGYTF